This T cell receptor (beta chain) was recovered during a study of T-cell memory formation after mild COVID-19. MiXCR, applied by TCRdb to the 5' RACE reads, yields one record per CDR3 protein. The sample holds 550,000 to 600,000 distinct CDR3 sequences; less than 25% are singletons and the top ten take approximately 8.4%. The CDR3 sequence is 13 residues long. V gave up 6 bases and J gave up 5 bases, with 14 bases separating them. Germline V gives CDR1 DFQATT, CDR2 SNEGSKA (reference sequence). The source of this sequence is an adult woman who had mild COVID-19 (a few samples of this study predate the infection). Cell type and time point are not known. This chain joins TRBV20-1 and TRBJ2-1; D is possibly TRBD1 (6 bases). The sequencing input was PBMCs or a T cell subset sorted from them (not recorded which). In DNA, the CDR3 is TGCAGTGCAACCTGGGACACACACAATGAGCAGTTCTTC. This codes for CSATWDTHNEQFF.